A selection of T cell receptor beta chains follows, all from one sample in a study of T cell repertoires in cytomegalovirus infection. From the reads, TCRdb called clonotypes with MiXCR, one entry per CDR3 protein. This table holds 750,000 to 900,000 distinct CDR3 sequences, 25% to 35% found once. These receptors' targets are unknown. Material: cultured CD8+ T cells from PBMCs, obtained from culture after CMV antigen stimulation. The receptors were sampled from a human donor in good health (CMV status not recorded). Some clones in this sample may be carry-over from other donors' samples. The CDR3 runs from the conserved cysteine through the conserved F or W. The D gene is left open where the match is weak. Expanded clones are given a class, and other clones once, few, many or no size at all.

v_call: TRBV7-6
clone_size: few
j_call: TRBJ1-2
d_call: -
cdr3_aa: CASSLGSTSYGYTF
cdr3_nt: TGTGCCAGCAGCTTAGGTTCCACGAGCTATGGCTACACCTTC

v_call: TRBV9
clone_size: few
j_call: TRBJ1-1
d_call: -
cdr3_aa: CASSLDPGPEAFF
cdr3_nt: TGTGCCAGCAGCCTAGACCCCGGGCCTGAAGCTTTCTTT

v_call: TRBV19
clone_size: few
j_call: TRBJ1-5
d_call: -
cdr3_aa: CASKSGGNQPQHF
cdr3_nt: TGTGCCAGTAAATCCGGGGGTAATCAGCCCCAGCATTTT

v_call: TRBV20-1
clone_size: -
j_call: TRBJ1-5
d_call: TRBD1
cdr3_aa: CSARDRDRGNQPQHF
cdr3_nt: TGCAGTGCTAGAGATAGGGACAGGGGCAATCAGCCCCAGCATTTT

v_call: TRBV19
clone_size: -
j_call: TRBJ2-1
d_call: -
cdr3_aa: CASSIRLGGLYNEQFF
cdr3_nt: TGTGCCAGTAGTATCCGACTCGGCGGTCTCTACAATGAGCAGTTCTTC

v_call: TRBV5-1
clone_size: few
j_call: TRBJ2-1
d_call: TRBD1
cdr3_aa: CASSGQGEGSYNEQFF
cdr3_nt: TGCGCCAGCAGCGGACAGGGGGAGGGCTCCTACAATGAGCAGTTCTTC

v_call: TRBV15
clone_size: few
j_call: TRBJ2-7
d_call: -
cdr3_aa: CATSRGSSNTYEQYF
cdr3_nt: TGTGCCACCAGCAGAGGGTCGTCGAATACCTACGAGCAGTACTTC

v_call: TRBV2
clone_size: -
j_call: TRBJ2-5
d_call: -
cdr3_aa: CASSANGGQETQYF
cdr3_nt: TGTGCCAGCAGTGCTAACGGAGGCCAAGAGACCCAGTACTTC

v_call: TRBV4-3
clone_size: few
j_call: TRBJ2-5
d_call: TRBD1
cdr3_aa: CASSQRQGAETQYF
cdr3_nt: TGCGCCAGCAGCCAGAGACAGGGGGCTGAGACCCAGTACTTC

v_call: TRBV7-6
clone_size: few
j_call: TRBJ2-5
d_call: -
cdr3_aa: CASRQDGGETQYF
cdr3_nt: TGTGCCAGCAGACAGGACGGAGGGGAGACCCAGTACTTC

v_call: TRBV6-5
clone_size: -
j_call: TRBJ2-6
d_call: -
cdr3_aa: CASRQGPGANVLTF
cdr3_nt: TGTGCCAGCAGACAGGGCCCTGGGGCCAACGTCCTGACTTTC

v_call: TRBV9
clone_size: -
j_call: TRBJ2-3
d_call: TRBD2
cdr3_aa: CASSVERGLDTQYF
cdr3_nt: TGTGCCAGCAGCGTAGAGCGGGGACTAGATACGCAGTATTTT

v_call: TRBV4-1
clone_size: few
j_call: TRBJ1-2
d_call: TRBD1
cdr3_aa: CASSQEATTGGFWYGYTF
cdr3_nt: TGCGCCAGCAGCCAAGAAGCCACCACAGGGGGATTTTGGTATGGCTACACCTTC

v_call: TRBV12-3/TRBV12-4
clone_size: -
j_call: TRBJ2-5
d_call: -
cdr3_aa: CASSLRKPVETQYF
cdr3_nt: TGTGCCAGCAGTTTACGAAAGCCTGTGGAGACCCAGTACTTC

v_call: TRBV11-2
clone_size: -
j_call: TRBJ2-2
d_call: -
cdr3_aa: CATGAWRGGKNTGELFF
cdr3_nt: TGTGCCACCGGCGCATGGCGGGGTGGTAAGAACACCGGGGAGCTGTTTTTT

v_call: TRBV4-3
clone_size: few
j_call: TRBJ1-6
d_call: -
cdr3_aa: CASSQDSGFNSPLHF
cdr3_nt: TGCGCCAGCAGCCAAGATAGTGGGTTTAATTCACCCCTCCACTTT

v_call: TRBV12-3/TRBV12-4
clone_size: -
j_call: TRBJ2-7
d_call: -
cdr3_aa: CASTLSLLDEQYF
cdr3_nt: TGTGCCAGCACCCTGTCGTTGTTGGACGAGCAGTACTTC

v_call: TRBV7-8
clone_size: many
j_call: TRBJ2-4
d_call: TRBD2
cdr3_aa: CASSNPYGGGLGKNIQYF
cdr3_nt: TGTGCCAGCAGCAATCCCTATGGGGGGGGACTCGGCAAAAACATTCAGTACTTC

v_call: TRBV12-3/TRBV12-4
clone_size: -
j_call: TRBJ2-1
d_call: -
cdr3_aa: CASSFLQENEQFF
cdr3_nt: TGTGCCAGCAGTTTCCTACAAGAAAATGAGCAGTTCTTC

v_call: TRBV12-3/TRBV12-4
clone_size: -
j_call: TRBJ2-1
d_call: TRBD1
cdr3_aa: CASTGLRDRYNEQFF
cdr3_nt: TGTGCCAGCACTGGCCTCCGGGACAGGTACAATGAGCAGTTCTTC

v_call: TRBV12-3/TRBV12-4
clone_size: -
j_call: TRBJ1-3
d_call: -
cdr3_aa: CASSLNITGNRGNTIYF
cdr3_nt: TGTGCCAGCAGCCTTAATATCACAGGGAACCGGGGAAACACCATATATTTT

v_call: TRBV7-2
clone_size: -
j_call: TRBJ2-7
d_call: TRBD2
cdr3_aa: CASSFFAGGQYEQYF
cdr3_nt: TGTGCCAGCAGCTTTTTTGCGGGGGGGCAATACGAGCAGTACTTC

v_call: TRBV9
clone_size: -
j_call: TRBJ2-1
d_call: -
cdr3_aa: CASSPMVGEGDEQFF
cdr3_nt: TGTGCCAGCAGCCCCATGGTGGGCGAGGGGGATGAGCAGTTCTTC

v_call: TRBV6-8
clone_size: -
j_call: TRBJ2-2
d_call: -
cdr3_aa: CASSYPGETGELFF
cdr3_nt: TGTGCCAGCAGTTACCCGGGCGAAACCGGGGAGCTGTTTTTT

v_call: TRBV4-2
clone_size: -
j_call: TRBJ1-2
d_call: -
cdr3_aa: CASSQDWAPNYGYTF
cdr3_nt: TGTGCCAGCAGCCAAGATTGGGCACCCAACTATGGCTACACCTTC